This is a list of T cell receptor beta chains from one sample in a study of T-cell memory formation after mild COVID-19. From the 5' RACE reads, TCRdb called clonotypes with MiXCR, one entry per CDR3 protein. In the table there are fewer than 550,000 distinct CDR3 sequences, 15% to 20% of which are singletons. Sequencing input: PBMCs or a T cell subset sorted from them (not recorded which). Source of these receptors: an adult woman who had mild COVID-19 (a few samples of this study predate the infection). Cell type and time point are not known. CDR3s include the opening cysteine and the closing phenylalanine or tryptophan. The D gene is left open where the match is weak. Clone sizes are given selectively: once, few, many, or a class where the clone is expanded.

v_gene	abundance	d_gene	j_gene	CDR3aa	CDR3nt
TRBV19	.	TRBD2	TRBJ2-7	CASSMAGDSYEQYF	TGTGCCAGTAGTATGGCGGGAGACTCCTACGAGCAGTACTTC
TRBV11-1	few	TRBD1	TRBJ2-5	CASSSDRRQETQYF	TGTGCCAGCAGCTCGGACAGGCGTCAAGAGACCCAGTACTTC
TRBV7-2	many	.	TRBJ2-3	CASSLDSGPFATDTQYF	TGTGCCAGCAGCTTAGATTCGGGACCCTTTGCCACAGATACGCAGTATTTT
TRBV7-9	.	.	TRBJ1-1	CASSHRLGKTEAFF	TGTGCCAGCAGCCATCGACTGGGTAAGACTGAAGCTTTCTTT
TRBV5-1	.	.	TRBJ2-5	CASSLTGFGGLQETQYF	TGCGCCAGCAGCTTGACAGGCTTCGGGGGGCTCCAAGAGACCCAGTACTTC
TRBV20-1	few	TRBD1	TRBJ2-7	CSASQGAVGSEQYF	TGCAGTGCTAGTCAGGGGGCGGTCGGAAGCGAGCAGTACTTC
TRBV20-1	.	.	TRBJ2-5	CSASTRTQYF	TGCAGTGCTTCGACACGGACCCAGTACTTC
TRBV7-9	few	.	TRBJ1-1	CASSPFSGNTEAFF	TGTGCCAGCAGCCCATTCTCGGGGAACACTGAAGCTTTCTTT
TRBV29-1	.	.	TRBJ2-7	CSVVGGEYEQYF	TGCAGCGTTGTAGGCGGGGAGTACGAGCAGTACTTC
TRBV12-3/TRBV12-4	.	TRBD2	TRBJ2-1	CASSFRTSGYYNEQFF	TGTGCCAGCAGTTTTCGGACTAGCGGATACTACAATGAGCAGTTCTTC
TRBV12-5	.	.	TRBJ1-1	CASGLALAGVAFF	TGTGCTAGTGGTTTGGCCCTAGCGGGGGTGGCTTTCTTT
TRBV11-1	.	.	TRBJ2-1	CASSLGNNGGDEQFF	TGTGCCAGCAGCTTGGGGAATAACGGTGGAGATGAGCAGTTCTTC
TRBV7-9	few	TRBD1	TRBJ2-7	CASSPTGESYEQYF	TGTGCCAGCAGCCCGACAGGGGAGAGCTACGAGCAGTACTTC
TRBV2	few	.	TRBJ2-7	CASERQPNSYEQYF	TGTGCCAGCGAGAGACAGCCAAACTCCTACGAGCAGTACTTC
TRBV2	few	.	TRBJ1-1	CASSGETGNTEAFF	TGTGCCAGCAGTGGCGAGACAGGGAACACTGAAGCTTTCTTT
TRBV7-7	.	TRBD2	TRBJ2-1	CASSTPSGGSYNEQFF	TGTGCCAGCAGCACACCTAGCGGGGGCTCCTACAATGAGCAGTTCTTC
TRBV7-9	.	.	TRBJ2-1	CASIQKGFSYNEQFF	TGTGCCAGCATCCAAAAGGGGTTCTCCTACAATGAGCAGTTCTTC
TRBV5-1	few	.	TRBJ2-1	CASTPRGAGGSYNEQFF	TGCGCCAGCACCCCCCGAGGGGCGGGCGGGTCCTACAATGAGCAGTTCTTC
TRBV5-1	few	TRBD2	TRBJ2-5	CASSQRGERHQETQYF	TGCGCCAGCAGCCAACGGGGGGAGAGGCACCAAGAGACCCAGTACTTC
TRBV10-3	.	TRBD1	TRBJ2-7	CAIRGDRNYEQYF	TGTGCCATCAGGGGGGACAGGAACTACGAGCAGTACTTC
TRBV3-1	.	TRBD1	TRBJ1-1	CASSHYTGVEAFF	TGTGCCAGCAGCCATTATACAGGGGTGGAGGCTTTCTTT
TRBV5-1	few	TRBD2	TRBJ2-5	CASGPAGGSGETQYF	TGCGCCAGCGGACCAGCGGGAGGGTCGGGGGAGACCCAGTACTTC
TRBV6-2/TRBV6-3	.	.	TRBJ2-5	CASSRRAQETQYF	TGTGCCAGTTCGCGGAGGGCCCAAGAGACCCAGTACTTC
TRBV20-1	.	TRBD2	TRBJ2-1	CSARPQAGEDEQFF	TGCAGTGCCAGACCTCAAGCGGGAGAGGATGAGCAGTTCTTC
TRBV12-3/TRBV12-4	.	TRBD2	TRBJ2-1	CASSLAGGSRSYNEQFF	TGTGCCAGCAGTTTAGCCGGGGGGAGCAGATCCTACAATGAGCAGTTCTTC
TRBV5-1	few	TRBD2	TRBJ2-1	CASSLEPREVHPQFF	TGCGCCAGCAGCTTGGAGCCGCGGGAGGTGCATCCGCAGTTCTTC
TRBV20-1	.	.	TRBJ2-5	CSAPRQRETQYF	TGCAGTGCACCCCGACAGAGGGAGACCCAGTACTTC
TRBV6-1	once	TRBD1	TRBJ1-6	CASSDPGTEPSPLHF	TGTGCCAGCAGTGACCCCGGGACAGAGCCTTCACCCCTCCACTTT
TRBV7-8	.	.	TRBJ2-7	CASSLYLSSTVKPYEQYF	TGTGCCAGCAGCCTTTACCTTAGTAGTACAGTAAAGCCCTACGAGCAGTACTTC
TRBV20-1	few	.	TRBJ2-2	CSARPWTENTGELFF	TGCAGTGCTAGACCCTGGACAGAGAACACCGGGGAGCTGTTTTTT
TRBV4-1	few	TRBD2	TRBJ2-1	CASSQDRGRAPYNEQFF	TGCGCCAGCAGCCAAGATCGGGGGAGGGCCCCCTACAATGAGCAGTTCTTC
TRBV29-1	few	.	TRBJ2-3	CSVGVSPSDTQYF	TGCAGCGTTGGCGTTAGCCCCTCAGATACGCAGTATTTT
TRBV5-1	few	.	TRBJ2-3	CASSLEAYTQYF	TGCGCCAGCAGCTTGGAGGCGTATACGCAGTATTTT
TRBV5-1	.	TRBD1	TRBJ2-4	CASSLTTDRTLIQYF	TGCGCCAGCAGCTTAACTACGGACAGGACGTTGATTCAGTACTTC
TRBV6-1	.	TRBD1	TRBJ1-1	CASSTRQGAMNTEAFF	TGTGCCAGCAGTACACGACAGGGGGCTATGAACACTGAAGCTTTCTTT
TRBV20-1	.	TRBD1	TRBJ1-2	CSALKTGGYGYTF	TGCAGTGCTCTAAAGACAGGGGGCTATGGCTACACCTTC
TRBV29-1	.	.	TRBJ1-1	CSVANPGFGAEAFF	TGCAGCGTTGCAAACCCAGGGTTTGGGGCTGAAGCTTTCTTT
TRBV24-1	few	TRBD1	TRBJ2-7	CATSDSGTGGTLGSYEQYF	TGTGCCACCAGTGATTCCGGGACAGGGGGCACTTTGGGCTCCTACGAGCAGTACTTC
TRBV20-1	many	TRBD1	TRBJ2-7	CSAGPLRQGADEQYF	TGCAGTGCGGGCCCCCTTCGGCAGGGGGCTGACGAGCAGTACTTC
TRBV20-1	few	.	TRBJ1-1	CSARDLEGLDTEAFF	TGCAGTGCTAGAGATTTAGAAGGGCTGGACACTGAAGCTTTCTTT
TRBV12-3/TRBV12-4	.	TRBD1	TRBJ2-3	CASSVGQRRTDTQYF	TGTGCCAGCAGTGTGGGACAGCGACGCACAGATACGCAGTATTTT